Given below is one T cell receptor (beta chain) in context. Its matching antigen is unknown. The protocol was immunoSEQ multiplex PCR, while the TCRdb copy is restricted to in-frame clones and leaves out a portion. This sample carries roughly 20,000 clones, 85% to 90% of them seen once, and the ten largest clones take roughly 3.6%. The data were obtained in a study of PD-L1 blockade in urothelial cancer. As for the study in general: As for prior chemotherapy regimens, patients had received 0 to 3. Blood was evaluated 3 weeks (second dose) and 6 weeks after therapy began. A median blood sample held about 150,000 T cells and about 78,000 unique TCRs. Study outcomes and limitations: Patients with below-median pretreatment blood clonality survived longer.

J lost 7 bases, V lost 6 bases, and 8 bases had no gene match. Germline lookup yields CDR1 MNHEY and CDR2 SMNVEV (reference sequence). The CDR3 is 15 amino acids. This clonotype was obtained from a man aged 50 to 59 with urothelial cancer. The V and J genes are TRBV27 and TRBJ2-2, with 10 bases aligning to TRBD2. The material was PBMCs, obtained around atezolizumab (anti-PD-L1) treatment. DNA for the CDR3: TGTGCCAGCAGAGGCCTAGCGGGAGCGGTCGGGGAGCTGTTTTTT. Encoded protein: CASRGLAGAVGELFF.